A single T cell receptor (beta chain) is shown here with its context. Its antigen remains undetermined. The input lacks base qualities; no much larger clone sits a single base away. Each donor gave one peripheral blood draw, roughly 120 mL on average, collected into heparinised tubes. Using a panel that included CD45RO, CCR7, CD25, CD127, CD95 and CD27, naive, central memory, regulatory and stem cell-like memory CD4+ T cells were sorted on a BD FACSAria II. Every sorted population had a purity above 95%. Right away, PBMCs were isolated by Lymphoprep density gradient centrifugation and were stained directly, with no culture step. To minimize batch effects, samples were stained and sorted in pairs, one healthy donor with one patient per experiment. The entire isolated RNA was reverse transcribed using the High Capacity cDNA Reverse Transcription Kit, and thus expressed TCRB transcripts were sequenced. Deep immunoSEQ sequencing was performed on naive, central memory and regulatory T cell samples, with an average of roughly 4 million total reads per sample. After sorted cells were lysed in RLT buffer, RNA was extracted with DNase-treated RNeasy Micro or Mini kits, with the choice depending on cell number. To prevent cross-contamination, each cell subset was processed individually, whereas patient and healthy donor samples were processed jointly. The immunoSEQ multiplex PCR was used to amplify TCRB sequences from cDNA, generating 87-bp fragments that spanned the CDR3 region. Sequencing of the amplicons was performed on the Illumina HiSeq platform. Per the original workflow: Synthetic template baselines were used to correct PCR bias computationally, reads within Hamming distance 2 were collapsed, and singletons that could not be merged were discarded. Reads were aligned to IMGT to assign V, D and J genes, CDR3 length, and insertions or deletions at six rearrangement sites. Within each subset, clonotype counts were normalized to the number of sorted cells before true diversity and Gini coefficients were calculated with the tcR R package. Repertoire sharing was quantified using the overlap coefficient calculated on TCRB nucleotide sequences. As a proxy for the pre-selection repertoire, out-of-frame TCRB sequences from naive cells were analyzed. TCRdb provides this immuneACCESS table in a form limited to in-frame rearrangements. Some clones are lacking; in checked studies, under half of them reflect an unresolved V gene, and why the rest are absent is not known. V, J and clone size are those of that table, while D and trimming were read from the DNA. This sample holds about 360,000 clones; over 9.5% were observed only once. The ten most abundant clones make up 0.01% of the sample.

The data were obtained in a study of beta chain features in type 1 diabetes listed by TCRdb under 2018. Study-wide context: Patients and healthy donors did not differ in mean age, gender distribution, total cell number or subset yield. A total of approximately 99,000,000 sorted cells were examined across all samples, and RNA yield correlated strongly with the number of cells per subset. In the study, TCRB repertoires of sorted circulating CD4+ T cell subsets from recently diagnosed type 1 diabetes patients were compared with those of matched healthy donors. Regulatory and stem cell-like memory subsets were isolated from only 8 patients and roughly 8 healthy donors, whereas naive and central memory subsets came from all 30 or so donors.

Paper-wide results and their limitations: Because cDNA rather than genomic DNA was sequenced, highly expressing activated cells could have been over-represented, although no difference in activation and CD3 levels was found between groups. In all four CD4+ subsets, TCRB CDR3 length was moderately but significantly shorter in type 1 diabetes patients. Patients with type 1 diabetes made fewer insertions and deleted more nucleotides at VDJ recombination sites, implying thymic rearrangement abnormalities. Because the HLA sub-analyses included only small numbers of individuals, any influence of HLA type on TCRB rearrangement was left unresolved. Naive, central memory and regulatory TCRB repertoires appeared to be more similar among patients than among healthy donors. Shorter templates might have been favored by PCR, but patient and control samples were amplified and corrected together, so both groups would have been affected equally by any skew.

V was cut back by 4 bases and J by 2 bases, leaving a gap of 10 bases between them. Reading the germline V gene gives CDR1 SGHRS and CDR2 YFSETQ. The cysteine opens and the phenylalanine closes a CDR3 of 13 amino acids. Of all the DNA, just the CDR3 is kept, 39 bases in frame from base 1. Input material: naive CD4+ T cells from blood. The intended sense of this specimen's cell subset or site label: true naive CD4+ T cells. The receptor was derived from a woman aged 18-29 years with type 1 diabetes. Rearrangement joined TRBV5-1 to TRBJ2-7; the D gene is perhaps TRBD2, on 6 matching bases. The DNA reads TGCGCCAGCAGCGTCGGGGAGGCCTACGAGCAGTACTTC. This encodes CASSVGEAYEQYF.